This T cell receptor beta chain was retrieved from a study of blood T cell repertoires in COVID-19 (dated by TCRdb to 2020 to 2022). Regarding the research as a whole: The collaborator samples originated in the United States, Italy and Spain and spanned the acute and convalescent phases of COVID-19. The material from the prospective study consisted of cDNA or gDNA derived from T cells, B-cell-depleted T cells, or PBMCs. Subjects who had been exposed to COVID-19, were actively infected with it, or had recovered from it provided the deeply sampled blood TCRbeta repertoires that made up the dataset. The repertoires were released in a freely available public database meant as a resource for research on the immune response to SARS-CoV-2. Samples came from the ongoing ImmuneRACE study (first 160 participants) plus 1,254 subjects from 6 global collaborators. Nearly every sample came with metadata listing a de-identified subject ID, COVID-19 status, age in years and sex. Where available, HLA class I and class II types were obtained from metadata supplied by the sample provider rather than from assay-based typing. What the work shows at the level of the full study, not this receptor alone: The quantity of clinical and demographic metadata differed by source and by participant and was supplied without curation.

The immunoSEQ Assay, a bias-controlled multiplex PCR, was used to amplify TCRbeta CDR3 regions from genomic DNA. Concerning the study's data processing: The number of nucleated cells in each sample was estimated by amplification of reference gene primers within the assay. To quantify the absolute abundance of each unique TCRbeta CDR3 rearrangement, sequence reads were collapsed and filtered. For each sample, productive Simpson clonality was calculated as the square root of Simpson's diversity index over productive rearrangements. In its TCRdb copy, this immuneACCESS table keeps in-frame sequences only and misses some clones. Where compared with another copy, unresolved V genes explain less than half of these, and the others have no known cause. That table gives V, J and clone size, and the DNA gave D and trimming. Within this sample are roughly 120,000 clones, with approximately 88% of them counted one time only. The ten largest make up 0.7% to 1% of the sample.

V and J are trimmed by 2 bases and 4 bases, and the gene matches miss 5 bases of the junction. The CDR3 contains 15 residues, cysteine and phenylalanine counted. The only DNA kept is the CDR3, 45 bases in frame from the first base. The germline V gene provides CDR1 SGHTA and CDR2 FQGNSA. Notes on this clone: Its antigen is still unknown. Per-nucleotide qualities are absent, and no much larger clonotype sits a single base away.

Collaborating institutions collected whole blood in K2EDTA tubes following their own protocols. Collaborator samples were shipped for TCRbeta analysis as frozen whole blood, isolated PBMCs, or DNA extracted from either sample type. The receptor chain draws on TRBV7-2 and TRBJ1-2; 9 bases in the middle match TRBD1. This receptor was obtained from a woman between 70 and 85 years old with acute or convalescent COVID-19. The material sequenced was peripheral blood. The nucleotide sequence reads as follows: TGTGCCAGCAGCTTAAGAGGGGACAGGGCCTATGGCTACACCTTC. It translates to CASSLRGDRAYGYTF. Supplemented by the reference TRBV7-2 and TRBJ1-2 proteins around the CDR3, the complete variable domain is GAGVSQSPSNKVTEKGKDVELRCDPISGHTALYWYRQSLGQGLEFLIYFQGNSAPDKSGLPSDRFSAERTGGSVSTLTIQRTQQEDSAVYLCASSLRGDRAYGYTFGSGTRLTVV.